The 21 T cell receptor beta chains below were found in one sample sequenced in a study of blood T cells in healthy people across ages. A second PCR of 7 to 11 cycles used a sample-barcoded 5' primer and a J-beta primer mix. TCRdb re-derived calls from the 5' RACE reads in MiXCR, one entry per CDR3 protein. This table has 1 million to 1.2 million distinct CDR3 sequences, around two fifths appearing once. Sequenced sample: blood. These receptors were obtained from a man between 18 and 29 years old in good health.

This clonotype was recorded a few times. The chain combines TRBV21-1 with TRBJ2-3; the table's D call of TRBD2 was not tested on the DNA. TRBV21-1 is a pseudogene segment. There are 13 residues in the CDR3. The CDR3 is CASTSQGLDTQYF. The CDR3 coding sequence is TGTGCCAGCACCTCCCAGGGTTTGGATACGCAGTATTTT.

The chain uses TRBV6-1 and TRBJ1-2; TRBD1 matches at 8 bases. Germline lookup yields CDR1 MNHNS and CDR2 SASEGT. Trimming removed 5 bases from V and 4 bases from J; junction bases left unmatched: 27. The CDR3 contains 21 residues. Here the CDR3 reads CASSRGTGLLGDPTTAYGYTF. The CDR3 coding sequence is TGTGCCAGCAGTCGCGGGACAGGCCTTCTGGGGGACCCGACCACGGCCTATGGCTACACCTTC.

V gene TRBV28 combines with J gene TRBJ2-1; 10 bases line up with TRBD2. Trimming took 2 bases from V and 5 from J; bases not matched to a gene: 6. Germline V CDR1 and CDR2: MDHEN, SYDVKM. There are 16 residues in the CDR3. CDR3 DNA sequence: TGTGCCAGCAGTTTAAGGATACTAGCGGGGAACAATGAGCAGTTCTTC. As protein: CASSLRILAGNNEQFF.

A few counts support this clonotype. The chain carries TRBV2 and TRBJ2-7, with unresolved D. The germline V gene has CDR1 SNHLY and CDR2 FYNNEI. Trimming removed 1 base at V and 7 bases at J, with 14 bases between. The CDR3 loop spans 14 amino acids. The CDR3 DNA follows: TGTGCCAGCAGTGAAGGCGTGGGTCAGTGGGAGCAGTACTTC. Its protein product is CASSEGVGQWEQYF.

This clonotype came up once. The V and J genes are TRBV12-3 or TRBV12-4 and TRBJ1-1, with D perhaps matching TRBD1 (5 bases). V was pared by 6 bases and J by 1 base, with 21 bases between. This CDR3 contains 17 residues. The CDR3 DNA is TGTGCCAGCAGCCGAAGTTCGGGGCATTGGTCGAACACTGAAGCTTTCTTT. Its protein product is CASSRSSGHWSNTEAFF.

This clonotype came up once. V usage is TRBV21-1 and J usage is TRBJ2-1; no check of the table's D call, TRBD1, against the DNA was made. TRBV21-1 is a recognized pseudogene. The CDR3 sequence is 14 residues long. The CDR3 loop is CATRRGTVYNEQFF. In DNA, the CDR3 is TGTGCCACAAGGAGGGGGACAGTATACAATGAGCAGTTCTTC.

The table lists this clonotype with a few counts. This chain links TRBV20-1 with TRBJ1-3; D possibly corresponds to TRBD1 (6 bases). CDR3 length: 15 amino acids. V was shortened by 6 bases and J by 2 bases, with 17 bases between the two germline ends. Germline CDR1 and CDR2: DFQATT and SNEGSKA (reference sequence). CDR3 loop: CSAWGGLNPGNTIYF. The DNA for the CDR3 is TGCAGTGCCTGGGGGGGGCTCAATCCTGGAAACACCATATATTTT.

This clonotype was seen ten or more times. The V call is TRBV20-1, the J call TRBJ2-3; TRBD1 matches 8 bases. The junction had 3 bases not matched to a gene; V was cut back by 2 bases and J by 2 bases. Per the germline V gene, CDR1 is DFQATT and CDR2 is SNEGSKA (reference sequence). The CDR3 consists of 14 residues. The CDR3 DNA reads TGCAGTGCTAGATCAGGGGGCCTCACAGATACGCAGTATTTT. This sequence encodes CSARSGGLTDTQYF.

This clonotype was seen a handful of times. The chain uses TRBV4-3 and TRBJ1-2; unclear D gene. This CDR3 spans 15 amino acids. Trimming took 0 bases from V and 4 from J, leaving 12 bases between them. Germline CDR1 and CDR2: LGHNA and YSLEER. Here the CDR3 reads CASSQDPLLGYGYTF. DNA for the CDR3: TGCGCCAGCAGCCAAGATCCATTGCTAGGCTATGGCTACACCTTC.

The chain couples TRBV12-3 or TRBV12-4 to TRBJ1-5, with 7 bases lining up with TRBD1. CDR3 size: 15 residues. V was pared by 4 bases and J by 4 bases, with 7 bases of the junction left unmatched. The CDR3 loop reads CASSSDREGNQPQHF. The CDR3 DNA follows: TGTGCCAGCAGTTCCGACAGGGAGGGAAATCAGCCCCAGCATTTT.

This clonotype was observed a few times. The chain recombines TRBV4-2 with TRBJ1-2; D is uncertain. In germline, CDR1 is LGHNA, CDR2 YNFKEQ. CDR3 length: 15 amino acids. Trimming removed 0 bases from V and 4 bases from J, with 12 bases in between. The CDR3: CASSQDQSLSYGYTF. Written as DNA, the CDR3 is TGTGCCAGCAGCCAAGATCAAAGCCTTAGCTATGGCTACACCTTC.

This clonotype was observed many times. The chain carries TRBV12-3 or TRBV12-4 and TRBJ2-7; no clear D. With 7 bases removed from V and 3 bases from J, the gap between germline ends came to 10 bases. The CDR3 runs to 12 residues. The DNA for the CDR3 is TGTGCCAGCACTGATGGGCTCTACGAGCAGTACTTC. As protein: CASTDGLYEQYF.

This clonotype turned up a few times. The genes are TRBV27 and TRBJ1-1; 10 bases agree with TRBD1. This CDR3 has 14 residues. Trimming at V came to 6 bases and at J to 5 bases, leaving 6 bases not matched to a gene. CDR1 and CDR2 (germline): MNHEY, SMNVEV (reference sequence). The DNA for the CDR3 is TGTGCCAGCAGGAGGACAGGGGGAGTTACTGAAGCTTTCTTT. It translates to CASRRTGGVTEAFF.

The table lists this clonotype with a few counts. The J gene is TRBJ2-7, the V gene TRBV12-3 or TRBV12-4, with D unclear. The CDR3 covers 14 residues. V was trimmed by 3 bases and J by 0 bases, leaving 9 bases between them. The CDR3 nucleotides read TGTGCCAGCAGTTTTCAGTGGAGCTCCTACGAGCAGTACTTC. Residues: CASSFQWSSYEQYF.

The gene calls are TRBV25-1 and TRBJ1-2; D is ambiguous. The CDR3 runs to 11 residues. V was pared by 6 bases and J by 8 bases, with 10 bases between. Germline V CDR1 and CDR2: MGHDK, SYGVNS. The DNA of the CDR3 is TGTGCCAGCAGGGGGTCGGGAGGCTACACCTTC. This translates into CASRGSGGYTF.

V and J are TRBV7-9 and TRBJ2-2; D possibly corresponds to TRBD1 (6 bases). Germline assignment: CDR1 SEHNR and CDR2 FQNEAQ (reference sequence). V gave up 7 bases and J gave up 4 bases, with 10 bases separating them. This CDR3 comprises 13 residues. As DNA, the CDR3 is TGTGCCAGCAACAGGGATAGCACCGGGGAGCTGTTTTTT. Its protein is CASNRDSTGELFF.

The CDR3 nucleotides are TGTGCCAGCAGCCGACAGCCAACTAATGAAAAACTGTTTTTT. Protein: CASSRQPTNEKLFF. The chain carries TRBV7-2 and TRBJ1-4; possible D gene TRBD1, 5 bases. Germline-derived CDR1 and CDR2 are SGHTA and FQGNSA. V gave up 5 bases and J gave up 0 bases, with 7 bases separating them. The CDR3 consists of 14 residues.

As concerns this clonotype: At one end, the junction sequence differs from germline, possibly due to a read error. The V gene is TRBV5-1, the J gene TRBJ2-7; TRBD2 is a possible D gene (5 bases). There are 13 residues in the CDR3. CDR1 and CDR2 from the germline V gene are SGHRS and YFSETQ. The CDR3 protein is CANSLFVGDEQYF. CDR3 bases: TGCGCCAACAGCCTTTTTGTCGGGGACGAGCAGTACTTC.

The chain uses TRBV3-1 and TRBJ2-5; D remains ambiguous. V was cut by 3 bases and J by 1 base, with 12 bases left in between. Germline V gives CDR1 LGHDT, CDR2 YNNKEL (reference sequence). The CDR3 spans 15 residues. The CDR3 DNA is TGTGCCAGCAGCCAGCCCCCCACCTTCCAAGAGACCCAGTACTTC. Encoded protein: CASSQPPTFQETQYF.

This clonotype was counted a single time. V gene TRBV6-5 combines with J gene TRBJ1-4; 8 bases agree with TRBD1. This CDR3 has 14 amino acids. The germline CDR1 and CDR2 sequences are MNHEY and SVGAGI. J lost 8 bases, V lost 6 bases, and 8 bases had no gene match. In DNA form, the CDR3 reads TGTGCCAGCAGAAAGACAGGGGTTACCGAAAAACTGTTTTTT. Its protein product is CASRKTGVTEKLFF.

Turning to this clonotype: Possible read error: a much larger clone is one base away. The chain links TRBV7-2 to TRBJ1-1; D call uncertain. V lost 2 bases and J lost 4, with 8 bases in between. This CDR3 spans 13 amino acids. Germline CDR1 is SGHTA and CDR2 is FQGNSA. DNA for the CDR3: TGTGCCAGCAGCTTACAGTTGAGCACTGAAGCTTTCTTT. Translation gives CASSLQLSTEAFF.